These T cell receptor beta chains were read from a single sample in a study of shared clonotypes between healthy human individuals. Clones were sequenced by immunoSEQ multiplex PCR, and TCRdb holds only the in-frame ones, with some missing. Among some 1,400,000 clones, approximately 96% were seen once, and the ten largest hold roughly 1.2%. What was sequenced was naive CD4+ T cells sorted from blood. The receptors were gathered from a young man in good health. Both conserved end residues are part of each CDR3. A D gene is named only where the DNA matches it firmly. The size field is filled for only some rows; it gives once, few, many or a size class.

TRBJ2-1,.,TRBD2,TRBV7-3,CASSQREGNEQFF,TGTGCCAGCAGCCAGCGGGAGGGAAATGAGCAGTTCTTC
TRBJ2-1,.,TRBD2,TRBV5-1,CASSPRTSGRTNEQFF,TGCGCCAGCAGCCCAAGGACTAGCGGGAGGACCAATGAGCAGTTCTTC
TRBJ2-5,.,.,TRBV18,CASFPDRQETQYF,TGTGCCAGCTTCCCAGACAGGCAAGAGACCCAGTACTTC
TRBJ2-3,.,.,TRBV6-6,CASSYRAIPVTDTQYF,TGTGCCAGCAGTTACCGGGCTATCCCCGTCACAGATACGCAGTATTTT
TRBJ2-3,.,.,TRBV7-3,CASSLKGEGTQYF,TGTGCCAGCAGCTTAAAGGGGGAGGGTACGCAGTATTTT
TRBJ1-1,.,TRBD1,TRBV5-4,CASSMKGARTEAFF,TGTGCCAGCAGCATGAAGGGGGCACGAACTGAAGCTTTCTTT
TRBJ2-5,.,.,TRBV6-1,CASSSGVGETQYF,TGTGCCAGCAGCTCCGGCGTGGGGGAGACCCAGTACTTC
TRBJ2-1,.,.,TRBV29-1,CSVDRELSRNEQFF,TGCAGCGTTGATCGGGAGCTTAGCAGAAATGAGCAGTTCTTC
TRBJ2-7,.,TRBD2,TRBV28,CASTSGIYEQYF,TGTGCCAGCACTAGCGGTATCTACGAGCAGTACTTC
TRBJ2-7,.,TRBD1,TRBV10-3,CAISGQGSEQYF,TGTGCCATCAGTGGACAGGGGAGCGAGCAGTACTTC
TRBJ2-2,.,TRBD2,TRBV27,CASSWETSGRVPPYTGELFF,TGTGCCAGCAGTTGGGAGACTAGCGGGAGGGTTCCCCCCTACACCGGGGAGCTGTTTTTT
TRBJ1-5,.,.,TRBV18,CASSLLTDQPQHF,TGTGCCAGCTCACTCTTAACTGATCAGCCCCAGCATTTT
TRBJ2-3,.,.,TRBV5-4,CASSLKGSTDTQYF,TGTGCCAGCAGCTTGAAGGGGTCCACAGATACGCAGTATTTT
TRBJ2-1,.,.,TRBV5-6,CASSHRNEQFF,TGTGCCAGCAGCCACCGCAATGAGCAGTTCTTC
TRBJ2-1,.,.,TRBV20-1,CSASVVNEQFF,TGCAGTGCTAGTGTAGTAAATGAGCAGTTCTTC
TRBJ2-7,.,.,TRBV9,CASSVEEGTSYEQYF,TGTGCCAGCAGCGTAGAGGAAGGGACAAGCTACGAGCAGTACTTC
TRBJ1-1,.,.,TRBV9,CASSVATGSNTEAFF,TGTGCCAGCAGCGTAGCGACAGGCTCGAACACTGAAGCTTTCTTT
TRBJ2-7,.,.,TRBV7-9,CASSSLDTAANEQYF,TGTGCCAGCAGCTCCCTGGACACGGCGGCCAACGAGCAGTACTTC
TRBJ1-5,.,.,TRBV7-6,CASSPVQGSNQPQHF,TGTGCCAGCAGCCCCGTTCAGGGTAGCAATCAGCCCCAGCATTTT
TRBJ2-7,.,TRBD2,TRBV6-1,CASSALAGGSSYEQYF,TGTGCCAGCAGTGCACTAGCGGGAGGCAGCTCCTACGAGCAGTACTTC
TRBJ2-2,.,.,TRBV18,CASSPWVKGTGELFF,TGTGCCAGCTCACCCTGGGTGAAGGGGACCGGGGAGCTGTTTTTT
TRBJ2-4,.,TRBD1,TRBV7-9,CASSLMGQGNIQYF,TGTGCCAGCAGCTTAATGGGACAGGGCAACATTCAGTACTTC
TRBJ2-5,.,.,TRBV7-2,CASSSSWGGSETQYF,TGTGCCAGCAGCTCGTCGTGGGGGGGCTCGGAGACCCAGTACTTC
TRBJ2-5,.,.,TRBV14,CASSLTDWYQETQYF,TGTGCCAGCAGCCTAACCGACTGGTACCAAGAGACCCAGTACTTC
TRBJ2-5,.,.,TRBV5-6,CASSASGTWETQYF,TGTGCCAGCAGCGCCTCCGGGACTTGGGAGACCCAGTACTTC
TRBJ2-3,.,.,TRBV7-2,CASSLGLGLFSDTQYF,TGTGCCAGCAGCTTAGGTCTAGGACTGTTCTCAGATACGCAGTATTTT
TRBJ1-5,.,.,TRBV6-6,CASSYFGTTEEPQHF,TGTGCCAGCAGTTACTTTGGGACAACCGAGGAGCCCCAGCATTTT
TRBJ2-3,few,TRBD1,TRBV28,CASSPNRWTGGLSADTQYF,TGTGCCAGCAGTCCAAACCGTTGGACAGGGGGTCTGAGCGCAGATACGCAGTATTTT
TRBJ2-7,.,.,TRBV18,CASFPVRAQSYEQYF,TGTGCCAGCTTCCCCGTTAGGGCCCAGTCCTACGAGCAGTACTTC
TRBJ2-7,.,.,TRBV9,CASSVGNSGTYEQYF,TGTGCCAGCAGCGTAGGAAATAGCGGAACCTACGAGCAGTACTTC
TRBJ2-1,.,TRBD2,TRBV27,CATGTSGRRFF,TGTGCCACCGGGACTAGCGGAAGGCGGTTCTTC
TRBJ1-2,once,TRBD1,TRBV28,CASSLDRDYGYTF,TGTGCCAGCAGTTTAGACAGGGATTATGGCTACACCTTC
TRBJ1-1,once,.,TRBV10-1,CASSEGRPGTEAFF,TGCGCCAGCAGTGAAGGGCGCCCGGGCACTGAAGCTTTCTTT
TRBJ1-4,.,.,TRBV28,CASSLLGGPLTKLFF,TGTGCCAGCAGTTTATTGGGAGGCCCCTTGACAAAACTGTTTTTT
TRBJ1-1,.,.,TRBV6-5,CASRRDRSEAFF,TGTGCCAGCAGACGGGACCGCAGTGAAGCTTTCTTT
TRBJ2-7,.,.,TRBV19,CASSTRPGVGLHYEQYF,TGTGCCAGTAGTACGAGACCGGGAGTTGGTCTCCACTACGAGCAGTACTTC
TRBJ2-7,.,.,TRBV7-2,CASSPPSYEQYF,TGTGCCAGCAGCCCGCCCTCATACGAGCAGTACTTC
TRBJ2-1,.,TRBD2,TRBV5-6,CASSTRLAGAWYNEQFF,TGTGCCAGCAGCACCAGACTAGCGGGAGCATGGTACAATGAGCAGTTCTTC
TRBJ1-2,.,TRBD1,TRBV2,CASSQGGRLAYGYTF,TGTGCCAGCAGTCAGGGGGGGCGGCTGGCCTATGGCTACACCTTC
TRBJ1-1,.,.,TRBV11-2,CAKHRGDTEAFF,TGTGCCAAACATAGGGGGGACACTGAAGCTTTCTTT
TRBJ1-2,once,.,TRBV10-3,CAISDLNGQEYNYGYTF,TGTGCCATCAGTGATCTTAATGGGCAAGAATATAACTATGGCTACACCTTC
TRBJ1-2,.,.,TRBV5-1,CASSLAQGRYGYTF,TGCGCCAGCAGCTTGGCACAGGGCCGCTATGGCTACACCTTC
TRBJ2-1,.,.,TRBV29-1,CSVEYFESPHEQFF,TGCAGCGTTGAGTACTTCGAGAGCCCGCATGAGCAGTTCTTC
TRBJ2-6,.,.,TRBV4-3,CASSQDSLGMGANVLTF,TGCGCCAGCAGCCAAGATAGTTTGGGGATGGGGGCCAACGTCCTGACTTTC
TRBJ1-3,.,.,TRBV9,CASSVGGTLSGNTIYF,TGTGCCAGCAGCGTAGGTGGGACTCTCTCTGGAAACACCATATATTTT
TRBJ2-5,.,TRBD1,TRBV2,CASTRDRTQETQYF,TGTGCCAGTACCCGGGACAGGACACAAGAGACCCAGTACTTC
TRBJ2-3,.,.,TRBV5-1,CATRLRDFLDTQYF,TGCGCCACCCGCCTCCGGGACTTCCTAGATACGCAGTATTTT
TRBJ2-3,.,TRBD2,TRBV7-9,CASSLRLAGSTDTQYF,TGTGCCAGCAGCTTAAGACTAGCGGGAAGCACAGATACGCAGTATTTT
TRBJ1-2,.,TRBD1,TRBV2,CASSEGQLYGYTF,TGTGCCAGCAGTGAGGGACAGCTCTATGGCTACACCTTC
TRBJ1-2,once,.,TRBV18,CASSRGFNYGYTF,TGTGCCAGCTCCAGGGGCTTTAACTATGGCTACACCTTC
TRBJ1-2,.,.,TRBV19,CASSRSGTNYGYTF,TGTGCCAGTAGTAGATCGGGAACTAACTATGGCTACACCTTC
TRBJ1-1,.,.,TRBV28,CASSLSSPEAFF,TGTGCCAGCAGCCTTAGCTCCCCCGAAGCTTTCTTT
TRBJ2-2,once,TRBD2,TRBV6-5,CASRPQLAGGQKLFF,TGTGCCAGCAGGCCCCAACTAGCGGGAGGCCAGAAACTGTTTTTT
TRBJ2-7,.,TRBD2,TRBV7-7,CASSPLPLAGGPDSYEQYF,TGTGCTAGCAGCCCCCTACCTCTAGCGGGAGGGCCCGACTCCTACGAGCAGTACTTC
TRBJ2-1,.,TRBD1,TRBV18,CASSPRDRDNEQFF,TGTGCCAGCTCACCCAGGGACAGGGACAATGAGCAGTTCTTC
TRBJ1-1,.,.,TRBV27,CASSLNPGLRAFF,TGTGCCAGCAGTTTAAACCCCGGACTTCGAGCTTTCTTT
TRBJ2-2,.,.,TRBV9,CASSGTANTGELFF,TGTGCCAGCAGTGGCACGGCCAACACCGGGGAGCTGTTTTTT